What follows describes a single TCR beta chain. Its antigen remains unidentified. The related graft donor's blood sample was taken on the day of bone marrow donation. The data belong to a study of T cells after posttransplantation cyclophosphamide. TCRdb's table, derived via immunoSEQ multiplex PCR, lists solely in-frame clones and lacks some. The table shows about 28,000 clones, with around 86% occurring only once. V dropped 5 bases and J dropped 3; count of bases not matched to a gene: 9. The CDR3 contains 16 residues. Looked up from germline, CDR1 is SGHVS and CDR2 is FQNEAQ. General study points: TRB overlap between skin or GI tissue T cells and blood was limited. Later blood repertoires were often dominated by clones from the donor CD8+ memory compartment. Recipient CMV seropositivity and CMV reactivation strongly tracked TRB clonality.

The gene calls are TRBV7-8 and TRBJ2-3; TRBD2 matches 9 bases. The receptor was isolated from a man aged 50 to 59. Sequencing input: PBMCs. The CDR3 spells CASSPRRTSVTDTQYF. In DNA, the CDR3 is TGTGCCAGCAGCCCACGTCGGACTAGCGTAACAGATACGCAGTATTTT.